A single T cell receptor beta chain is shown here with its context. Its specificity is not known. These data belong to a study of T cell responses to AZD1222 COVID-19 vaccine. Study details: The study pooled second doses at about 4 or about 12 weeks.

Whole-study findings and limits: Targets within unmutated variant regions were reportedly found for nearly half of spike-specific TCRs. White British ancestry dominated among donors, who included more females, and clonal diversity was possibly underestimated. At study baseline, merely about 6 AZD1222 recipients were seropositive.

V was pared by 3 bases and J by 6 bases, with 17 bases between. In germline, CDR1 is GTSNPN, CDR2 SVGIG (reference sequence). The CDR3 contains 14 residues. TCRdb's table, derived via immunoSEQ multiplex PCR, lists solely in-frame clones and lacks some. The sample records approximately 84,000 clones, under 90% being singletons. The genes are TRBV30 and TRBJ1-1; D unclear. This receptor was identified in an adult in good health. Sequencing was performed on peripheral blood, taken on day 0 of AZD1222 vaccination. DNA of the CDR3: TGTGCCTGGAGGGTAGCCCGAGTTTGGGCTGAAGCTTTCTTT. It translates to CAWRVARVWAEAFF.